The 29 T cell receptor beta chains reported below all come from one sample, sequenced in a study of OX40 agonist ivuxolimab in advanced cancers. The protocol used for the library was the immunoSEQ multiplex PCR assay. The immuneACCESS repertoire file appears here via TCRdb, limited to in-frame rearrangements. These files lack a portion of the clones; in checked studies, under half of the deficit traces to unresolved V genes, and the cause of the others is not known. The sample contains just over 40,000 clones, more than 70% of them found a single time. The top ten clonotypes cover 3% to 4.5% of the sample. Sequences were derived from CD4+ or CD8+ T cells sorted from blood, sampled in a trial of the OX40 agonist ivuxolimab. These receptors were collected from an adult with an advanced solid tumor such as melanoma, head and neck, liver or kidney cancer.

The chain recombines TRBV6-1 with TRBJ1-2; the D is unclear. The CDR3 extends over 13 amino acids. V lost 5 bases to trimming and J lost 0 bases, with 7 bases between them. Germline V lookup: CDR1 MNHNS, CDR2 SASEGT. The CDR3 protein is CASSPTANYGYTF. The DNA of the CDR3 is TGTGCCAGCAGTCCTACAGCTAACTATGGCTACACCTTC.

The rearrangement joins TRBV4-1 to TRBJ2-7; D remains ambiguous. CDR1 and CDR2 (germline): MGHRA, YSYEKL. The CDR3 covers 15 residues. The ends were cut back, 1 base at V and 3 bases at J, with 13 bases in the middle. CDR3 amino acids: CASSQGVDPIYEQYF. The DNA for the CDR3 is TGCGCCAGCAGCCAAGGAGTTGACCCGATCTACGAGCAGTACTTC.

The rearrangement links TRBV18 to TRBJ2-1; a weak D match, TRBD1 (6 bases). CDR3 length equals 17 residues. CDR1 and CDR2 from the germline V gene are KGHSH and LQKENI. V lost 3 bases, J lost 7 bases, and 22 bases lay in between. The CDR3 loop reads CASSPPTGPRVGNEQFF. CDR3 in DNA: TGTGCCAGCTCACCGCCGACAGGACCCCGGGTAGGAAATGAGCAGTTCTTC.

This CDR3 is CASSHSAGGADEQYF. CDR3 DNA sequence: TGCGCCAGCAGCCACTCGGCAGGGGGGGCGGACGAGCAGTACTTC. This chain uses TRBV4-3 with TRBJ2-7; TRBD1 or TRBD2 may be the D gene (7 bases each). The V end was cut by 3 bases, the J end by 5 bases, with 17 bases between. The CDR3 totals 15 residues. Per germline, CDR1 LGHNA and CDR2 YSLEER.

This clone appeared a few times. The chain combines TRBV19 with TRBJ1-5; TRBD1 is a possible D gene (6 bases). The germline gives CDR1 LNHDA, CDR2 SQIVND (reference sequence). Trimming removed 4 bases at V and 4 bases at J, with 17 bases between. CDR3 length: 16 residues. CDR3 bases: TGTGCCAGTAGTAGTCCACCTACAGGGCTGAATCAGCCCCAGCATTTT. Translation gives CASSSPPTGLNQPQHF.

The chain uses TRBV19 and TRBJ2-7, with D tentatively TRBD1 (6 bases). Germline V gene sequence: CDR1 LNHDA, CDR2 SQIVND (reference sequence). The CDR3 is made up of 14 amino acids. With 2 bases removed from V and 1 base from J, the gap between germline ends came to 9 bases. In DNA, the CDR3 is TGTGCCAGTAGTATAATAGGGGGTTCCTACGAGCAGTACTTC. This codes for CASSIIGGSYEQYF.

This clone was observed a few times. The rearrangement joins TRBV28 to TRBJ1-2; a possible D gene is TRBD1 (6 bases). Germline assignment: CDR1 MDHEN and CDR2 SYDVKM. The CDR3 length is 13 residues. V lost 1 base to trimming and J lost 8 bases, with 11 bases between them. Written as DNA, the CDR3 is TGTGCCAGCAGTTTATCCAACAGGGAAGGCTACACCTTC. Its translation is CASSLSNREGYTF.

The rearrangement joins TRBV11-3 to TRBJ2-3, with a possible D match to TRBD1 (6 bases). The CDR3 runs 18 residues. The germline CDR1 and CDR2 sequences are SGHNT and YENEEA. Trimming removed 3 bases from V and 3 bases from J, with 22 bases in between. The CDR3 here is CASSFTSRPQGWTDTQYF. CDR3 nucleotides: TGTGCCAGCAGCTTTACTTCCCGCCCGCAGGGGTGGACAGATACGCAGTATTTT. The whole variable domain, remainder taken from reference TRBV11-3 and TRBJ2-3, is EAGVVQSPRYKIIEKKQPVAFWCNPISGHNTLYWYLQNLGQGPELLIRYENEEAVDDSQLPKDRFSAERLKGVDSTLKIQPAELGDSAVYLCASSFTSRPQGWTDTQYFGPGTRLTVL.

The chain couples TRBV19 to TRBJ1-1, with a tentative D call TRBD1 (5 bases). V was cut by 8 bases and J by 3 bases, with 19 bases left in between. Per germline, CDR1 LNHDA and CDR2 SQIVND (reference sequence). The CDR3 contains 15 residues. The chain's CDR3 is CASFSRGLIYTEAFF. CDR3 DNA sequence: TGTGCCAGTTTCTCTCGGGGCTTAATTTACACTGAAGCTTTCTTT.

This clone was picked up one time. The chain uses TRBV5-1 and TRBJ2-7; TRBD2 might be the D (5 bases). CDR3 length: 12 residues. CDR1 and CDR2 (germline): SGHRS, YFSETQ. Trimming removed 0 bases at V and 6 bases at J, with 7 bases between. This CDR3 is CASSLAAGEQYF. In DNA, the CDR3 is TGCGCCAGCAGCTTGGCCGCGGGCGAGCAGTACTTC.

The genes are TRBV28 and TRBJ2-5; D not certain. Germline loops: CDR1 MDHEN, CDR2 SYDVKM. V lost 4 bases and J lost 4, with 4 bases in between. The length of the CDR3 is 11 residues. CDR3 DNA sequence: TGTGCCAGCAGTTGGATAGAGACCCAGTACTTC. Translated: CASSWIETQYF.

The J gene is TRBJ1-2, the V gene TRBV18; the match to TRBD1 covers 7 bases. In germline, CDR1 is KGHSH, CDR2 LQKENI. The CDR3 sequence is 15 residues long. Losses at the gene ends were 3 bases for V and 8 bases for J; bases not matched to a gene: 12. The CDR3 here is CASSPLQGTYEGYTF. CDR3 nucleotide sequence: TGTGCCAGCTCACCCTTACAGGGGACCTATGAAGGCTACACCTTC. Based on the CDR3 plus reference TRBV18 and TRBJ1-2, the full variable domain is NAGVMQNPRHLVRRRGQEARLRCSPMKGHSHVYWYRQLPEEGLKFMVYLQKENIIDESGMPKERFSAEFPKEGPSILRIQQVVRGDSAAYFCASSPLQGTYEGYTFGSGTRLTVV.

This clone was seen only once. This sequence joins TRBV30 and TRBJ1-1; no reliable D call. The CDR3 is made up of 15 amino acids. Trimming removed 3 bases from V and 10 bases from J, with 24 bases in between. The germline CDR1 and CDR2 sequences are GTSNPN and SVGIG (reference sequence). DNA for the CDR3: TGTGCCTGGAGACCCCTCACGGGCAAAGTAGCGGGAGCTTTCTTT. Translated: CAWRPLTGKVAGAFF.

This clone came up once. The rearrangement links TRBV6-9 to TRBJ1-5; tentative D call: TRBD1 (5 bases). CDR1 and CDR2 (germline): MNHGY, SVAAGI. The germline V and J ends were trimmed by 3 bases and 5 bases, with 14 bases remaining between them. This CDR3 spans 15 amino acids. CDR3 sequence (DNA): TGTGCCAGCAGTTACTCGCCGGGACGGGATCAGCCCCAGCATTTT. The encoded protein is CASSYSPGRDQPQHF.

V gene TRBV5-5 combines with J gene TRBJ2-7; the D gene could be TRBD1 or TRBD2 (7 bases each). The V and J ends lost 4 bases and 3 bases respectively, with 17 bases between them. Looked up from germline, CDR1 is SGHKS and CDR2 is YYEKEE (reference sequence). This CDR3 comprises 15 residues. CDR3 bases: TGTGCCAGCAGCCTAACATCAGGGGGGGACTACGAGCAGTACTTC. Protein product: CASSLTSGGDYEQYF. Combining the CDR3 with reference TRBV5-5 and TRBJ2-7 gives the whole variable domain DAGVTQSPTHLIKTRGQQVTLRCSPISGHKSVSWYQQVLGQGPQFIFQYYEKEERGRGNFPDRFSARQFPNYSSELNVNALLLGDSALYLCASSLTSGGDYEQYFGPGTRLTVT.

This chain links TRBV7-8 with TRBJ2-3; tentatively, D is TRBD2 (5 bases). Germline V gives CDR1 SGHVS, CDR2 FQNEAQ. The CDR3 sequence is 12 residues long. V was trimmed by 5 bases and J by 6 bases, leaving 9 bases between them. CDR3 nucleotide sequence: TGTGCCAGCAGCGACTACGTGGATACGCAGTATTTT. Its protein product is CASSDYVDTQYF.

CDR3 loop: CAWKSGNLLLGNYGYTF. The CDR3 DNA reads as TGTGCCTGGAAATCAGGGAACTTACTGCTGGGCAACTATGGCTACACCTTC. This chain links TRBV30 with TRBJ1-2; D is perhaps TRBD1 (5 bases). Germline values: CDR1 GTSNPN, CDR2 SVGIG (reference sequence). The CDR3 is made up of 17 amino acids. V lost 4 bases and J lost 2, with 23 bases in between.

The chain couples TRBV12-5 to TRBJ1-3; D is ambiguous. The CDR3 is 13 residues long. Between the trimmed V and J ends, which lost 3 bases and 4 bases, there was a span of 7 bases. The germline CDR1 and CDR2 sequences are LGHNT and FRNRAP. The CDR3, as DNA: TGTGCTAGTGGTTTAGCTCGGGGAAACACCATATATTTT. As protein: CASGLARGNTIYF. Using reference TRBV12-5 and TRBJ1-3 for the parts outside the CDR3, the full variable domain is DARVTQTPRHKVTEMGQEVTMRCQPILGHNTVFWYRQTMMQGLELLAYFRNRAPLDDSGMPKDRFSAEMPDATLATLKIQPSEPRDSAVYFCASGLARGNTIYFGEGSWLTVV.

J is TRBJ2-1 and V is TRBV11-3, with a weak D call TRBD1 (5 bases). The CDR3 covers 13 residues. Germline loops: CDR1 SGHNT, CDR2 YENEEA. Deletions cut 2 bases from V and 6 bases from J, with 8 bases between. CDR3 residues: CASSLQGPNEQFF. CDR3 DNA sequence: TGTGCCAGCAGCTTACAGGGCCCCAATGAGCAGTTCTTC.

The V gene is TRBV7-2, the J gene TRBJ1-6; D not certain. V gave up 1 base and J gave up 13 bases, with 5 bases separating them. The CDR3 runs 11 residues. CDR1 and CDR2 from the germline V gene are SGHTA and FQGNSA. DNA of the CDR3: TGTGCCAGCAGCTTAGTGGGGCCCCTCCACTTT. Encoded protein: CASSLVGPLHF.

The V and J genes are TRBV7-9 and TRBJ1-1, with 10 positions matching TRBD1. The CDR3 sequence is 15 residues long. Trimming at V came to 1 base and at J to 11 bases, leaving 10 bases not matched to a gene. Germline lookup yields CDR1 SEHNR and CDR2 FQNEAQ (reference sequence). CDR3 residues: CASSLDAGQGRGAFF. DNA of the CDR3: TGTGCCAGCAGCTTAGATGCGGGACAGGGGAGGGGGGCTTTCTTT.

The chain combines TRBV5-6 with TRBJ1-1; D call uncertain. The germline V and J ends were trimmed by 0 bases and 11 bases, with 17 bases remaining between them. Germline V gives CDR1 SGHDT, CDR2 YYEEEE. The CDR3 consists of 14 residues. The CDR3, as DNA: TGTGCCAGCAGCTTGGGGGCAGGCCCGCGAGTGGCTTTCTTT. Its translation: CASSLGAGPRVAFF.

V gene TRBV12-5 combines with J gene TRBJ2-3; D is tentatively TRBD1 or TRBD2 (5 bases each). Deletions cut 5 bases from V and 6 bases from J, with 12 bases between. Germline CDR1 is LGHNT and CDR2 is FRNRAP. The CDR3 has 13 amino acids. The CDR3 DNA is TGTGCTAGTGGTGTCCCGTGGGGGGATACGCAGTATTTT. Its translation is CASGVPWGDTQYF. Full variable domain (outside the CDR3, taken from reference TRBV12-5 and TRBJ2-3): DARVTQTPRHKVTEMGQEVTMRCQPILGHNTVFWYRQTMMQGLELLAYFRNRAPLDDSGMPKDRFSAEMPDATLATLKIQPSEPRDSAVYFCASGVPWGDTQYFGPGTRLTVL.

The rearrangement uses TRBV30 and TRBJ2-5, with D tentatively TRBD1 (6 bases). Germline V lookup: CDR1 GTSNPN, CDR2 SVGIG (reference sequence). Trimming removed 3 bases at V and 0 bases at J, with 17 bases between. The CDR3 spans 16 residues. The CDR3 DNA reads TGTGCCTGGAGAGCCCCTCCCCGGGACAACCAAGAGACCCAGTACTTC. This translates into CAWRAPPRDNQETQYF.

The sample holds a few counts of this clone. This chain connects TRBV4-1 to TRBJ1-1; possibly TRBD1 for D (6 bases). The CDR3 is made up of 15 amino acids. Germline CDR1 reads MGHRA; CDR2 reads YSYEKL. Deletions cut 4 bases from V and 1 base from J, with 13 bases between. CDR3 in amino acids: CASSPTGRENTEAFF. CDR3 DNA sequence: TGCGCCAGCAGCCCCACAGGGAGGGAGAACACTGAAGCTTTCTTT.

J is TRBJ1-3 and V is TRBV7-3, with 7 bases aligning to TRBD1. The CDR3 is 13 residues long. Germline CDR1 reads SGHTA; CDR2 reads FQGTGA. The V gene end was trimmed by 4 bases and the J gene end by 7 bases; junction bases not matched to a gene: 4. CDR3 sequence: CASSSQGGNTIYF. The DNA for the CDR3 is TGTGCCAGCAGCTCCCAGGGGGGGAACACCATATATTTT.

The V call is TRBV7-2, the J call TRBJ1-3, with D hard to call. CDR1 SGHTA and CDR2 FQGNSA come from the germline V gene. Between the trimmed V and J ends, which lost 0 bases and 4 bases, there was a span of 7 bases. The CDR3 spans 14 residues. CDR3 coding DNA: TGTGCCAGCAGCTTAGCAGTAATCGGAAACACCATATATTTT. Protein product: CASSLAVIGNTIYF.

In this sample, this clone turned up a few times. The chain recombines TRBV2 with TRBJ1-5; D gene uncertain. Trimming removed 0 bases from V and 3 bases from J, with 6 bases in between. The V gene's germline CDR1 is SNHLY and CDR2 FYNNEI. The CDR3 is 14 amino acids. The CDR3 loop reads CASSEASANQPQHF. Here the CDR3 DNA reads TGTGCCAGCAGTGAAGCTTCGGCCAATCAGCCCCAGCATTTT.

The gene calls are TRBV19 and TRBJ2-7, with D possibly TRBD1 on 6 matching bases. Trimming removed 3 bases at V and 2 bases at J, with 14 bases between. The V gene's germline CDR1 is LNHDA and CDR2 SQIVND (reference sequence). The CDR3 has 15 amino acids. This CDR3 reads CASSIEYRVTYEQYF. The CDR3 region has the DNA TGTGCCAGTAGTATTGAGTACAGGGTTACCTACGAGCAGTACTTC.